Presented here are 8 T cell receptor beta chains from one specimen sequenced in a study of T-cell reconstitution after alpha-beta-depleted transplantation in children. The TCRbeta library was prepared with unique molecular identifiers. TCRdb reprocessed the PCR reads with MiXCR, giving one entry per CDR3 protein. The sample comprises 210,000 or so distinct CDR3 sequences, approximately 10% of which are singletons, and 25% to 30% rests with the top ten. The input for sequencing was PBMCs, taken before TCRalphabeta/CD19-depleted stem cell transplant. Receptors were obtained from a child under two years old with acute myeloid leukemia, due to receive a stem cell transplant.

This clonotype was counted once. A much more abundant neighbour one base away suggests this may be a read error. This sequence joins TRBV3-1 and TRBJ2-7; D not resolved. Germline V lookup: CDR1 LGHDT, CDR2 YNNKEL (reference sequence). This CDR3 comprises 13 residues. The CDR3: CTSSLSNPYEQYF. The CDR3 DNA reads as TGTACCAGCTCGCTCAGCAACCCCTACGAGCAGTACTTC.

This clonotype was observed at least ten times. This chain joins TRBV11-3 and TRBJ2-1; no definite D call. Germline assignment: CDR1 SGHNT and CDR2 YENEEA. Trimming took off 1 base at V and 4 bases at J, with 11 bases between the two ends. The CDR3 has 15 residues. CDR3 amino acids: CASSLGVGWYNEQFF. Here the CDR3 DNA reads TGTGCCAGCAGCTTAGGAGTAGGCTGGTACAATGAGCAGTTCTTC.

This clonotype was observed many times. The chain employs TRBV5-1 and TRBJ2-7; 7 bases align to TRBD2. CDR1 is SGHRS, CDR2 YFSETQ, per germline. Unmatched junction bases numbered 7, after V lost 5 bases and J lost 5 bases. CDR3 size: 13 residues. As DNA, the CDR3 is TGCGCCAGCAGTTGGGAGGGAGGTGACGAGCAGTACTTC. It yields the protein CASSWEGGDEQYF.

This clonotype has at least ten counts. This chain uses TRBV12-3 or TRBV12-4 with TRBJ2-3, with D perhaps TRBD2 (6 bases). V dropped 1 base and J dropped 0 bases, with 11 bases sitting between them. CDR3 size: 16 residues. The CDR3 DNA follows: TGTGCCAGCAGTTTAGGGGGCGGGATGAGCACAGATACGCAGTATTTT. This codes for CASSLGGGMSTDTQYF.

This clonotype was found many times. CDR3 sequence reads: CSALGTSGGTGELFF. The CDR3 nucleotides read TGCAGTGCCCTTGGGACTAGCGGGGGAACCGGGGAGCTGTTTTTT. This chain joins TRBV20-1 and TRBJ2-2, with TRBD2 matching 14 bases. Looked up from germline, CDR1 is DFQATT and CDR2 is SNEGSKA (reference sequence). Germline trimming cut 6 bases from V and 5 bases from J; bases unmatched to any gene: 5. The CDR3 totals 15 residues.

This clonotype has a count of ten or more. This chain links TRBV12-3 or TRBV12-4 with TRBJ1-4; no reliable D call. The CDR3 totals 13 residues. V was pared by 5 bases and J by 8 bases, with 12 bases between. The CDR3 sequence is CASSGVQVEKLFF. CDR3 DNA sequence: TGTGCCAGCAGTGGGGTGCAGGTGGAAAAACTGTTTTTT.

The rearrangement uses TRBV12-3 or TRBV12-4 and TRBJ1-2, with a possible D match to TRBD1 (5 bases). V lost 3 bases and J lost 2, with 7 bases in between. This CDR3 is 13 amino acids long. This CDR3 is CASSLRTNYGYTF. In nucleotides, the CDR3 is TGTGCCAGCAGTTTGCGGACAAACTATGGCTACACCTTC.

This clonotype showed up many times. The CDR3 DNA follows: TGCGCCAGCAGCTCCTCAGGGGGTACAGATACGCAGTATTTT. Amino acid sequence: CASSSSGGTDTQYF. The rearrangement joins TRBV5-1 to TRBJ2-3, with 7 nucleotides matching TRBD1. CDR1 and CDR2 from the germline V gene are SGHRS and YFSETQ. J lost 3 bases, V lost 3 bases, and 4 bases had no gene match. The CDR3 totals 14 residues.